The 13 T cell receptor beta chains below were found in one sample sequenced in a study of cytomegalovirus exposure and HLA in healthy donors. The PCR had 60 Vbeta and 13 Jbeta primers. This table comes from immunoSEQ multiplex PCR, and its TCRdb copy is limited to in-frame clones, with some not included. In the table there are roughly 190,000 clones, 70% to 80% of which are singletons. The sample taken for sequencing was PBMCs. Receptors were obtained from a woman younger than 45 in good health and CMV-seropositive.

This sequence joins TRBV9 and TRBJ1-1; no clear D. Germline V gene lookup returns CDR1 SGDLS and CDR2 YYNGEE. Deletions cut 4 bases from V and 7 bases from J, with 11 bases between. This CDR3 has 12 amino acids. CDR3 protein: CASSQTGNEAFF. CDR3 sequence (DNA): TGTGCCAGCAGCCAAACGGGGAATGAAGCTTTCTTT.

This clone was detected only a few times. The CDR3 reads CASSSIQGVDTGELFF. CDR3 sequence (DNA): TGCGCCAGCAGCTCGATCCAGGGGGTGGACACCGGGGAGCTGTTTTTT. V is TRBV5-1 and J is TRBJ2-2, with 7 bases identical to TRBD1. CDR3 size: 16 residues. Unmatched junction bases numbered 8, after V lost 3 bases and J lost 3 bases. The germline gives CDR1 SGHRS, CDR2 YFSETQ.

V is TRBV6-5 and J is TRBJ1-1, with D possibly TRBD1 on 5 matching bases. V was trimmed by 2 bases and J by 1 base, leaving 8 bases between them. This CDR3 is built from 14 residues. The germline V gene encodes CDR1 MNHEY and CDR2 SVGAGI. The CDR3 sequence: CASSYRTSNTEAFF. The CDR3 region has the DNA TGTGCCAGCAGTTACCGGACATCGAACACTGAAGCTTTCTTT.

There are a few counts of this clone. The chain is built from TRBV21-1 and TRBJ1-2; the listed D gene, TRBD1, was not tested against the DNA. TRBV21-1 constitutes a pseudogene. The CDR3 extends over 17 amino acids. The DNA for the CDR3 is TGTGCCAGCAGCAAAGCGTGGAGACAGGGGAGTAACTATGGCTACACCTTC. Its protein is CASSKAWRQGSNYGYTF.

This rearrangement joins TRBV6-1 to TRBJ2-2; 9 bases align to TRBD1. There are 15 residues in the CDR3. The V segment lost 2 bases and the J segment 5 bases; nucleotides outside the gene matches: 3. Per germline, CDR1 MNHNS and CDR2 SASEGT. The CDR3 loop is CASSENRGRTGELFF. In DNA form, the CDR3 reads TGTGCCAGCAGTGAAAACAGGGGGCGTACCGGGGAGCTGTTTTTT.

Concerning this clone: The DNA is omitted, as the CDR3 cannot be located on it reliably, and the CDR3 follows TCRdb's listing. The rearrangement joins TRBV6-5 to TRBJ2-2; TRBD1 was called by the table and not checked on the DNA. Germline assignment: CDR1 MNHEY and CDR2 SVGAGI. Termini included, the CDR3 measures 16 amino acids. The CDR3 reads CASSSSAGALSGELFF.

This sequence joins TRBV6-5 and TRBJ2-5, with a possible D match to TRBD1 (5 bases). The CDR3 consists of 12 residues. Between the trimmed V and J ends, which lost 2 bases and 11 bases, there was a span of 12 bases. CDR1 is MNHEY, CDR2 SVGAGI, per germline. CDR3 sequence reads: CASSYQGFEQYF. The CDR3 DNA follows: TGTGCCAGCAGTTACCAGGGTTTTGAGCAGTACTTC.

The chain carries TRBV18 and TRBJ2-7, with 7 bases matching TRBD2. CDR3 length: 15 residues. V trimming: 0 bases; J trimming: 9 bases; junction bases outside the gene matches: 11. The germline gives CDR1 KGHSH, CDR2 LQKENI. The CDR3: CASSPPANRGLGQYF. CDR3 nucleotide sequence: TGTGCCAGCTCACCACCGGCAAACAGAGGACTAGGGCAGTACTTC.

The rearrangement uses TRBV28 and TRBJ1-2; 7 bases align to TRBD1. Losses at the gene ends were 3 bases for V and 5 bases for J; bases not matched to a gene: 12. The CDR3 has 16 residues. Germline V gene lookup returns CDR1 MDHEN and CDR2 SYDVKM. CDR3 in amino acids: CASSFPPGQRKYGYTF. The CDR3 bases are TGTGCCAGCAGTTTCCCCCCGGGACAGAGGAAGTATGGCTACACCTTC.

J is TRBJ1-2 and V is TRBV11-2; TRBD1 matches 9 bases. The length of the CDR3 is 14 residues. Looked up from germline, CDR1 is SGHAT and CDR2 is FQNNGV. V was pared by 5 bases and J by 8 bases, with 9 bases of the junction left unmatched. The CDR3 nucleotides are TGTGCCAGCAGCCCCGGGACAGGGATCGGGGGCTACACCTTC. Translating it yields CASSPGTGIGGYTF.

This clone was counted once. V is TRBV7-2 and J is TRBJ2-5, with D possibly matching TRBD2 (6 bases). V gave up 1 base and J gave up 3 bases, with 9 bases separating them. The germline CDR1 and CDR2 sequences are SGHTA and FQGNSA. The CDR3 totals 14 residues. The CDR3 reads CASSLGGGKETQYF. For the CDR3, the DNA is TGTGCCAGCAGCTTAGGAGGCGGGAAAGAGACCCAGTACTTC.

The CDR3 DNA reads TGTGCCAGCAGCTCCCTTCGACAGGGCTCCTACGAGCAGTACTTC. Its protein is CASSSLRQGSYEQYF. The chain joins TRBV7-8 to TRBJ2-7, with 7 positions matching TRBD1. Germline values: CDR1 SGHVS, CDR2 FQNEAQ. V shed 4 bases, J shed 0 bases, and the junction held 6 bases outside the gene matches. This CDR3 spans 15 amino acids.

This rearrangement joins TRBV5-1 to TRBJ1-1; 7 positions agree with TRBD1. Trimming took 2 bases from V and 5 from J; bases not matched to a gene: 9. The CDR3 loop spans 15 amino acids. The germline V gene has CDR1 SGHRS and CDR2 YFSETQ. CDR3 loop: CASSFYRGQGTEAFF. The CDR3 region has the DNA TGCGCCAGCAGCTTTTATAGGGGGCAGGGTACTGAAGCTTTCTTT.